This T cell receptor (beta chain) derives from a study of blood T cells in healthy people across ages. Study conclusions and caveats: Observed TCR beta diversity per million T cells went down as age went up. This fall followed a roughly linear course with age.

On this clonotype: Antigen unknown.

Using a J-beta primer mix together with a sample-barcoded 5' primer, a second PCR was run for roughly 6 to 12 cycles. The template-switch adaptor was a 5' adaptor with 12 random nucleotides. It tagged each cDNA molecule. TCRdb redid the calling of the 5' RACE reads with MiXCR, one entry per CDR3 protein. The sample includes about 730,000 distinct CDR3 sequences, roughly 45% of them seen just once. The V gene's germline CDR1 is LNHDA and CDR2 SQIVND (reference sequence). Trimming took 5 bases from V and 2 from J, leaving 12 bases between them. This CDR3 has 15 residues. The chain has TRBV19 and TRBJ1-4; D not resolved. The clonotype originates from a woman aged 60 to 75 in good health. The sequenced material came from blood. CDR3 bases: TGTGCCAGTAGTTACAGAGTTGCTACTAATGAAAAACTGTTTTTT. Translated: CASSYRVATNEKLFF.